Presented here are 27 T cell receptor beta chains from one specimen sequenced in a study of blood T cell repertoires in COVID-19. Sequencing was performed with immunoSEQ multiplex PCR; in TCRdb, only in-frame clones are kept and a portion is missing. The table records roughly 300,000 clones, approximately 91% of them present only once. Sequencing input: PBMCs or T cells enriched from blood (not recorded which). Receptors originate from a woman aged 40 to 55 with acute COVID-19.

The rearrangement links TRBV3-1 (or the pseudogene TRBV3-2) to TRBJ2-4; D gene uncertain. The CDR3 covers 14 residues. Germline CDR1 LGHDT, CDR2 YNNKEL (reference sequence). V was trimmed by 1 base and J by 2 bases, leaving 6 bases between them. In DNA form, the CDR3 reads TGTGCCAGCAGCCAAGGTTACTCCAAAAACATTCAGTACTTC. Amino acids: CASSQGYSKNIQYF.

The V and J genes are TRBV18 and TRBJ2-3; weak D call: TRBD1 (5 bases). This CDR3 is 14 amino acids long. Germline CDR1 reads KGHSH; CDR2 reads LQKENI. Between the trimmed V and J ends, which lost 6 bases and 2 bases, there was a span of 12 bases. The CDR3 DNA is TGTGCCAGCTCCCAGCAAGGGGTCACAGATACGCAGTATTTT. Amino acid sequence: CASSQQGVTDTQYF. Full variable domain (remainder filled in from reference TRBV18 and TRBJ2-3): NAGVMQNPRHLVRRRGQEARLRCSPMKGHSHVYWYRQLPEEGLKFMVYLQKENIIDESGMPKERFSAEFPKEGPSILRIQQVVRGDSAAYFCASSQQGVTDTQYFGPGTRLTVL.

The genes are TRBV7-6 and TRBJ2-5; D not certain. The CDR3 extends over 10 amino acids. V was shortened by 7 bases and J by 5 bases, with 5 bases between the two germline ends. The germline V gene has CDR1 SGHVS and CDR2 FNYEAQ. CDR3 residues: CASTRETQYF. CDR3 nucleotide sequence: TGTGCCAGCACGAGGGAGACCCAGTACTTC.

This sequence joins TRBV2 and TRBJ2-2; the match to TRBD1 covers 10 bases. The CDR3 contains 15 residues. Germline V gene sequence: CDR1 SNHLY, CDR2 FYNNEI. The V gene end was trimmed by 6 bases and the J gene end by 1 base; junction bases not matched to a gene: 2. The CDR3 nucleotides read TGTGCCAGCAGGAGGGACAGGGGGAACACCGGGGAGCTGTTTTTT. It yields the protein CASRRDRGNTGELFF.

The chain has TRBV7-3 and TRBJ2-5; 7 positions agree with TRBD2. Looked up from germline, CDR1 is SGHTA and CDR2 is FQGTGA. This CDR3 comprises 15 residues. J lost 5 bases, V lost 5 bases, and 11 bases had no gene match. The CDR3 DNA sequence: TGTGCCAGCAGCACCCAGGCGGGGGACGGGGAGACCCAGTACTTC. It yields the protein CASSTQAGDGETQYF.

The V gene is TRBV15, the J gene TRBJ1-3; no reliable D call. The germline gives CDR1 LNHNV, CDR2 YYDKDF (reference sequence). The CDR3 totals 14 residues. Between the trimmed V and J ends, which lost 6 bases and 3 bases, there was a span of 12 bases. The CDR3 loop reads CATSPSTDGNTIYF. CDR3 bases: TGTGCCACCAGTCCGTCCACAGATGGAAACACCATATATTTT.

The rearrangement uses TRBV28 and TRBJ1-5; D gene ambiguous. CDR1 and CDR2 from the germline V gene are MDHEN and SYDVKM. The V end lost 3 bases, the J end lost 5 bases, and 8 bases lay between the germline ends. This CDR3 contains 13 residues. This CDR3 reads CASSFGSDQPQHF. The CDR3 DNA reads TGTGCCAGCAGTTTCGGTAGTGATCAGCCCCAGCATTTT.

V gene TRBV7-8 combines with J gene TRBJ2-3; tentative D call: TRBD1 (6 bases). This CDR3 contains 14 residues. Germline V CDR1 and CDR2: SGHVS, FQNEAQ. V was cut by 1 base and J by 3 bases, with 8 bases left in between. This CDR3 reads CASSLGQGTDTQYF. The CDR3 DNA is TGTGCCAGCAGCTTAGGGCAGGGGACAGATACGCAGTATTTT.

The DNA for the CDR3 is TGTGCCAGCACCCCCTCTCTCACAGGTGGCGATGAGCAGTTCTTC. Translated: CASTPSLTGGDEQFF. The chain carries TRBV7-3 and TRBJ2-1; weak D call: TRBD1 (5 bases). This CDR3 region has 15 residues. The V end lost 7 bases, the J end lost 8 bases, and 21 bases lay between the germline ends. Germline CDR1 SGHTA, CDR2 FQGTGA.

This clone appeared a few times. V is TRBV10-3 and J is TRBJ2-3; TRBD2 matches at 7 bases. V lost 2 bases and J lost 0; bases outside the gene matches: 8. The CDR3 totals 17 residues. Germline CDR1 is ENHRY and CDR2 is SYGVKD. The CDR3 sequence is CAISETIFSGSTDTQYF. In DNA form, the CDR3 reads TGTGCCATCAGTGAGACTATCTTTAGCGGGAGCACAGATACGCAGTATTTT.

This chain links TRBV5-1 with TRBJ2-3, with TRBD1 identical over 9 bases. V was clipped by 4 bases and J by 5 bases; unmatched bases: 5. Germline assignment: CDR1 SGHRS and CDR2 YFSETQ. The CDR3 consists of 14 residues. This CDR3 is CASSRDRVGDTQYF. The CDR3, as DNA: TGCGCCAGCAGCAGGGACAGGGTGGGAGATACGCAGTATTTT.

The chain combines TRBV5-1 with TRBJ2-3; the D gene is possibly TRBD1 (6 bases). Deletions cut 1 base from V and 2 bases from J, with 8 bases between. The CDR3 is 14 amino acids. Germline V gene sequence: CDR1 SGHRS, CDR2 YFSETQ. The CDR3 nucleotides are TGCGCCAGCAGCTTGACAGGGACCACAGATACGCAGTATTTT. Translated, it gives CASSLTGTTDTQYF.

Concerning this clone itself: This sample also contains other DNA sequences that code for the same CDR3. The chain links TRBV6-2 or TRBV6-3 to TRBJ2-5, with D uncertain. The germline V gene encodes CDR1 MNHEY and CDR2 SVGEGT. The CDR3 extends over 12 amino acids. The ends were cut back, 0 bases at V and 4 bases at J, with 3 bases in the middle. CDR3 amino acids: CASSYSRETQYF. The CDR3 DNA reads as TGTGCCAGCAGTTACTCCCGAGAGACCCAGTACTTC.

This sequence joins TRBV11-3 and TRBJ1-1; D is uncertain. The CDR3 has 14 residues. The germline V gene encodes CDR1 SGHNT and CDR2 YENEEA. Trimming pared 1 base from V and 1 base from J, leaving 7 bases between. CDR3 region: CASSLGGKNTEAFF. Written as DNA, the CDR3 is TGTGCCAGCAGCTTAGGAGGGAAGAACACTGAAGCTTTCTTT.

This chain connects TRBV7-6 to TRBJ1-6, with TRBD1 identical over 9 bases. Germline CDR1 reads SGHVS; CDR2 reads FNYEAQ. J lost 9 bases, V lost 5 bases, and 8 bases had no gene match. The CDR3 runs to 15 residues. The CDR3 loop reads CASSRGQGLGSPLHF. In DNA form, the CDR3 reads TGTGCCAGCAGCAGGGGACAGGGTTTAGGTTCACCCCTCCACTTT.

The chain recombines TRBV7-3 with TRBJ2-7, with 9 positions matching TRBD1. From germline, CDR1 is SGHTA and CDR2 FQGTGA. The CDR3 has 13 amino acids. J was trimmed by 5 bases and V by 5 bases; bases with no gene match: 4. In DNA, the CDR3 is TGTGCCAGCAGCCTCGACAGGGGGGACGAGCAGTACTTC. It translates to CASSLDRGDEQYF.

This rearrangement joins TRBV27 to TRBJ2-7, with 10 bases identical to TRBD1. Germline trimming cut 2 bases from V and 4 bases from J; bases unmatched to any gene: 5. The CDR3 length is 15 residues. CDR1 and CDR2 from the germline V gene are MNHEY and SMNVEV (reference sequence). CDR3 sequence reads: CASSLAGTGAYEQYF. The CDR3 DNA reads TGTGCCAGCAGTTTAGCCGGGACAGGGGCTTACGAGCAGTACTTC.

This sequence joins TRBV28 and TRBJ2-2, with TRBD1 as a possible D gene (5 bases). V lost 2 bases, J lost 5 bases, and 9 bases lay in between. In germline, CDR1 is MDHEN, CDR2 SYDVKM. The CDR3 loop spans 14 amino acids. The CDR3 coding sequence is TGTGCCAGCAGTTTACAGGGTAGTACCGGGGAGCTGTTTTTT. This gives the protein CASSLQGSTGELFF. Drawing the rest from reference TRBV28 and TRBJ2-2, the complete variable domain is DVKVTQSSRYLVKRTGEKVFLECVQDMDHENMFWYRQDPGLGLRLIYFSYDVKMKEKGDIPEGYSVSREKKERFSLILESASTNQTSMYLCASSLQGSTGELFFGEGSRLTVL.

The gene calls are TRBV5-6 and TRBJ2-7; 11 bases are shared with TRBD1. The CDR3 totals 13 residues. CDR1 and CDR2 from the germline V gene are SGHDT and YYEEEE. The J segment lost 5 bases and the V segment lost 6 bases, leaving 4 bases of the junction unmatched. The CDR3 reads CASTMDRGHEQYF. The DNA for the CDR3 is TGTGCCAGCACCATGGACAGGGGGCACGAGCAGTACTTC.

The CDR3 here is CASSTDRGRVGYTF. CDR3 nucleotide sequence: TGTGCCAGCAGCACGGACAGGGGGCGGGTTGGCTACACCTTC. The rearrangement uses TRBV5-4 and TRBJ1-2; 11 bases are a match to TRBD1. CDR1 and CDR2 (germline): SGHNT, YYREEE (reference sequence). This CDR3 spans 14 amino acids. V trimming: 4 bases; J trimming: 7 bases; junction bases outside the gene matches: 6.

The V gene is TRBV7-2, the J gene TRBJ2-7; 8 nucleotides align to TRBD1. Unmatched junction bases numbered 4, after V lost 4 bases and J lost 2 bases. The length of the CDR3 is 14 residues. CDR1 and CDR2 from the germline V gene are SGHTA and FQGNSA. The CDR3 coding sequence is TGTGCCAGCAGCTCCAGACAGGGGCCCTACGAGCAGTACTTC. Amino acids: CASSSRQGPYEQYF.

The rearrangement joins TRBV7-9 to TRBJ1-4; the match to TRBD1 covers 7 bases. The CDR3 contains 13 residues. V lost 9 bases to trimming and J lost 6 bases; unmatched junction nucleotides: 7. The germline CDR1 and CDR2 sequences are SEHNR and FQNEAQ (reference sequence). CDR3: CASRGPTDEKLFF. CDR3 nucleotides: TGTGCCAGTAGGGGGCCGACCGATGAAAAACTGTTTTTT.

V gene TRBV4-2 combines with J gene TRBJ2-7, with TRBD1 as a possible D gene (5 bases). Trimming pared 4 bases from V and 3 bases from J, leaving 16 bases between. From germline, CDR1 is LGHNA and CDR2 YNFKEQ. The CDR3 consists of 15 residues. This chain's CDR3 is CASSPKQDPYYEQYF. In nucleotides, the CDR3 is TGTGCCAGCAGCCCCAAACAGGACCCCTACTACGAGCAGTACTTC.

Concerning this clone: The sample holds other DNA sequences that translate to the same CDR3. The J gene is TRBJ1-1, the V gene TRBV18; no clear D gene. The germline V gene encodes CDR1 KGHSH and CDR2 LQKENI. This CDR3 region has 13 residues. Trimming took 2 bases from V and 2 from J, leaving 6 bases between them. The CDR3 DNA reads TGTGCCAGCTCACCAACGGGAAACACTGAAGCTTTCTTT. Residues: CASSPTGNTEAFF.

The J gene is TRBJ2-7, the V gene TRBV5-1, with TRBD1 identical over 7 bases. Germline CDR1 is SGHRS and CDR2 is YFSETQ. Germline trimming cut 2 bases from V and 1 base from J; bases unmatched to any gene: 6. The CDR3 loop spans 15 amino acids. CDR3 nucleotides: TGCGCCAGCAGCTTACCGGAGACAGGGTCCTACGAGCAGTACTTC. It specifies CASSLPETGSYEQYF.

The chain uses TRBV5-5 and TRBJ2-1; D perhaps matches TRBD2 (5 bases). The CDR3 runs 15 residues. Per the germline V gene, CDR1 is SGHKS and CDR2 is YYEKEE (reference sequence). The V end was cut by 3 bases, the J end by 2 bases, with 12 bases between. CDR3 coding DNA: TGTGCCAGCAGCTCGGAGGCTGAGACCTACAATGAGCAGTTCTTC. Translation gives CASSSEAETYNEQFF.

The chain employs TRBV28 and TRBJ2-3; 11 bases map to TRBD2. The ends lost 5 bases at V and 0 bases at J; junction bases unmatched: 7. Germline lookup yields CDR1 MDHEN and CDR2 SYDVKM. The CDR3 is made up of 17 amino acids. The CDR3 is CASSISGGAHSTDTQYF. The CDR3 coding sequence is TGTGCCAGCAGTATTAGCGGGGGGGCGCATAGCACAGATACGCAGTATTTT.